The sequence of this TCR beta chain was determined in a study of cytomegalovirus exposure and HLA in healthy donors. Germline CDR1 SGHNT, CDR2 YYREEE (reference sequence). There are 15 residues in the CDR3. V lost 5 bases to trimming and J lost 3 bases; unmatched junction nucleotides: 10. This clone has only one observation. Researchers ran the PCR with 60 Vbeta and 13 Jbeta primers. Generated by immunoSEQ multiplex PCR, the TCRdb table keeps only in-frame clones and is missing some. The sample holds 75,000 to 95,000 clones, around 69% seen once. Sequencing was done on a sample of PBMCs. The V gene is TRBV5-4, the J gene TRBJ2-7; TRBD1 matches 8 bases. The receptor comes from a young man in good health and CMV-seronegative. The CDR3: CASRPDRASLYEQYF. CDR3 coding DNA: TGTGCCAGCAGGCCGGACAGGGCCAGCCTCTACGAGCAGTACTTC.